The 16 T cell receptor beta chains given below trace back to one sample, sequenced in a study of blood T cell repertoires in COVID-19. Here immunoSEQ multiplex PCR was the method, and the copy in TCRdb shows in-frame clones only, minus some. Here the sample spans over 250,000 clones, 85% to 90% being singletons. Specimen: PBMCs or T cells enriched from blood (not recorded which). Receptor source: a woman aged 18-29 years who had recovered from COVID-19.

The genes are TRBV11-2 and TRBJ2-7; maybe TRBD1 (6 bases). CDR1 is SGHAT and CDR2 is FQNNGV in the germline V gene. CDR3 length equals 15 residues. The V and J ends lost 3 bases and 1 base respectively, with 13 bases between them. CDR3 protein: CASSFGTTESYEQYF. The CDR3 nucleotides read TGTGCCAGCAGCTTTGGGACAACCGAGTCCTACGAGCAGTACTTC.

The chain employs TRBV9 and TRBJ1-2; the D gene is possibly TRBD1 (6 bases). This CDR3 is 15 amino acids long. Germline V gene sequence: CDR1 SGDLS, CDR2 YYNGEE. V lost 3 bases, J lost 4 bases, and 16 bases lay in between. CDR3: CASSDGGARPYGYTF. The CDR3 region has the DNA TGTGCCAGCAGCGACGGGGGGGCGCGGCCCTATGGCTACACCTTC.

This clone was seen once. The CDR3 spells CASSPRGGSRSGNTIYF. CDR3 DNA: TGTGCCAGTAGCCCCCGGGGGGGATCGAGAAGTGGAAACACCATATATTTT. This chain links TRBV19 with TRBJ1-3, with D maybe TRBD1 (5 bases). The germline CDR1 and CDR2 sequences are LNHDA and SQIVND (reference sequence). The CDR3 runs to 17 residues. With 6 bases removed from V and 3 bases from J, the gap between germline ends came to 21 bases. The whole variable domain, filled in from reference TRBV19 and TRBJ1-3, reads DGGITQSPKYLFRKEGQNVTLSCEQNLNHDAMYWYRQDPGQGLRLIYYSQIVNDFQKGDIAEGYSVSREKKESFPLTVTSAQKNPTAFYLCASSPRGGSRSGNTIYFGEGSWLTVV.

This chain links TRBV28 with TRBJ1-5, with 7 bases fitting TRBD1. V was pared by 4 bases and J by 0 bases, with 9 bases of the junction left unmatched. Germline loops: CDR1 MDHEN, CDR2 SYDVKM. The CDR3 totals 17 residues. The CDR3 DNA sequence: TGTGCCAGCAGTTCCGGGACAGAGAAATATAGCAATCAGCCCCAGCATTTT. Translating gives CASSSGTEKYSNQPQHF.

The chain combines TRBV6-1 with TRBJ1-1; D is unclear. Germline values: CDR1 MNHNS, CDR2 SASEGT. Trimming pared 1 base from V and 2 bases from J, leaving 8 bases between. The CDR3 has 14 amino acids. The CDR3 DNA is TGTGCCAGCAGTGAAGGTGGGCCCAACACTGAAGCTTTCTTT. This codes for CASSEGGPNTEAFF.

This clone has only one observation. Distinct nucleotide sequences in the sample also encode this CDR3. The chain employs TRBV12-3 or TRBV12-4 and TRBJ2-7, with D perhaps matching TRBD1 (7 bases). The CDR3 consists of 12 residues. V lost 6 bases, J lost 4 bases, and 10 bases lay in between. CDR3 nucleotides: TGTGCCAGCAGCCCAGGGGGGTACGAGCAGTACTTC. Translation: CASSPGGYEQYF.

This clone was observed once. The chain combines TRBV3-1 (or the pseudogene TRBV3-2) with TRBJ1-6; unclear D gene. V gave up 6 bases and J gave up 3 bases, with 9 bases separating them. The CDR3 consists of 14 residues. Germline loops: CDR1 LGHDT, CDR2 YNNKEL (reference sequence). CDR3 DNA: TGTGCCAGCAGGACTAAGAGCTATAATTCACCCCTCCACTTT. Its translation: CASRTKSYNSPLHF.

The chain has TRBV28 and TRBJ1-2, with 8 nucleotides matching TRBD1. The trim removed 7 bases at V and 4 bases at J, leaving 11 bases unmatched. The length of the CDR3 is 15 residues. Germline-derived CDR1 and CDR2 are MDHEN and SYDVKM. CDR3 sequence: CASTDPRTGIYGYTF. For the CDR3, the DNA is TGTGCCAGCACTGACCCGAGGACAGGGATCTATGGCTACACCTTC.

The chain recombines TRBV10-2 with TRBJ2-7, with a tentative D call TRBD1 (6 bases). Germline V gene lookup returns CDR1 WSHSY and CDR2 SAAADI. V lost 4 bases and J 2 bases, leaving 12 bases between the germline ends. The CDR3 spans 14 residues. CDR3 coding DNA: TGCGCCAGCAGTGCGCTACAGGGAACCTACGAGCAGTACTTC. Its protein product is CASSALQGTYEQYF.

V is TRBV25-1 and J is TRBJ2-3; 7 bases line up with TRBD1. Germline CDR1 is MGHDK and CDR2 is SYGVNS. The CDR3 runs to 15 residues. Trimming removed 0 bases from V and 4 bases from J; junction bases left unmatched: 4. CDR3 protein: CASSEYRGFADTQYF. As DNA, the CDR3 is TGTGCCAGCAGTGAATACAGGGGGTTCGCAGATACGCAGTATTTT. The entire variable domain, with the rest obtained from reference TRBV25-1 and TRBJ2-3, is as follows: EADIYQTPRYLVIGTGKKITLECSQTMGHDKMYWYQQDPGMELHLIHYSYGVNSTEKGDLSSESTVSRIRTEHFPLTLESARPSHTSQYLCASSEYRGFADTQYFGPGTRLTVL.

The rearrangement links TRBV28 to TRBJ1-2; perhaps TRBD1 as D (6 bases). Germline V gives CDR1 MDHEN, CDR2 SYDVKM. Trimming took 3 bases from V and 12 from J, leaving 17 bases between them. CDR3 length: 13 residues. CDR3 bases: TGTGCCAGCAGTTTGATGAGGATGGGGGCAGACACCTTC. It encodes CASSLMRMGADTF.

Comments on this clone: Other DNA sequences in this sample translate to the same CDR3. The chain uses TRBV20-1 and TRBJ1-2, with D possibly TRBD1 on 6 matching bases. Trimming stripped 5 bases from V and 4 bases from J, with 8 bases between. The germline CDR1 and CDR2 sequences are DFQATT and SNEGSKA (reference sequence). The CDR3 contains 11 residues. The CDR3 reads CSASDSYGYTF. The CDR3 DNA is TGCAGTGCTTCGGACAGCTATGGCTACACCTTC.

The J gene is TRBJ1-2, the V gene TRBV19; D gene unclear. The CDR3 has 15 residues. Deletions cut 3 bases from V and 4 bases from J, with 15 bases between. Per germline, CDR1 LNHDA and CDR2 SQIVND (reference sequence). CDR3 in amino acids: CASSIIGRSAYGYTF. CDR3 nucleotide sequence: TGTGCCAGTAGTATCATCGGTCGGAGTGCCTATGGCTACACCTTC.

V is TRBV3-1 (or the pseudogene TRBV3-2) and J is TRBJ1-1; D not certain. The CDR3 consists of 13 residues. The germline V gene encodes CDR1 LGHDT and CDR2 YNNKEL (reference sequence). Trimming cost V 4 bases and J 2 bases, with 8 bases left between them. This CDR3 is CASSLDINTEAFF. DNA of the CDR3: TGTGCCAGCAGCCTAGACATCAACACTGAAGCTTTCTTT.

CDR3 sequence reads: CATSDYRRDNEQFF. Written as DNA, the CDR3 is TGTGCCACCAGTGATTACCGCAGGGACAATGAGCAGTTCTTC. This chain links TRBV24-1 with TRBJ2-1, with a tentative D call TRBD1 (5 bases). Trimming shortened V by 2 bases and J by 5 bases, and 9 bases separated the two germline ends. The germline CDR1 and CDR2 sequences are KGHDR and SFDVKD. This CDR3 contains 14 residues.

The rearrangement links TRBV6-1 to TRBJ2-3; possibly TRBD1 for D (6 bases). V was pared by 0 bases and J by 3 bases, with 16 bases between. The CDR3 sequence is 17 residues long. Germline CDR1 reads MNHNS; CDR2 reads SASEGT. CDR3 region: CASSEAQGGIQTDTQYF. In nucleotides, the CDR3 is TGTGCCAGCAGTGAAGCCCAAGGGGGTATCCAGACAGATACGCAGTATTTT.